The source of this T cell receptor beta chain is a study of OX40 agonist ivuxolimab in advanced cancers. About the research overall: Among those treated, three patients had partial responses, one with hepatocellular carcinoma and two with cutaneous melanoma.

With autoimmune disease history or systemic immunosuppression, patients were excluded. Drawing of blood for sampling happened at baseline, at cycle 4 day 1, and at cycle 7 day 1. This CDR3 region has 13 residues. The germline gives CDR1 MGHRA, CDR2 YSYEKL. The V and J ends lost 4 bases and 4 bases respectively, with 10 bases between them. In the case of this clone: No antigen is known for it.

Sequencing used immunoSEQ multiplex PCR; TCRdb keeps in-frame clones, though not all of them. The sample holds 80,000 to 100,000 clones, 70% to 90% seen once. Study-level results: On average, CD8+ T cells showed a greater number of expanded clones than CD4+.

The TCR was taken from an adult with an advanced solid tumor such as melanoma, head and neck, liver or kidney cancer. Specimen: CD4+ or CD8+ T cells sorted from blood, collected in a trial of the OX40 agonist ivuxolimab. The chain has TRBV4-1 and TRBJ2-5; D is ambiguous. CDR3: CASSPSRIETQYF. CDR3 nucleotides: TGCGCCAGCAGCCCCTCAAGGATAGAGACCCAGTACTTC.